This T cell receptor beta chain was recorded in a study of T cells in Graves' hyperthyroidism and ophthalmopathy. Amplification targeted TCR beta CDR3 regions from RNA transcripts. With the HTBI primer set, the TCR CDR3 went through a first round of RT-PCR. TCRdb re-called the multiplex PCR reads with MiXCR, one entry per CDR3 protein. The repertoire consists of fewer than 550,000 distinct CDR3 sequences, with 15% to 18% occurring once and the leading ten covering roughly 7.7%. For Graves' hyperthyroidism to be stable, ophthalmopathy could not progress within 18 months. Thyroid ultrasound, orbital computed tomography, clinical symptoms, and serum thyroxine and TRAb underpinned diagnoses. Germline V lookup: CDR1 MNHEY, CDR2 SVGAGI. V dropped 2 bases and J dropped 6; count of bases not matched to a gene: 8. This CDR3 spans 17 amino acids. This clonotype was counted ten times or more.

This TCR was sampled from a woman in her late teens or twenties with Graves' hyperthyroidism. V is TRBV6-5 and J is TRBJ1-6; 9 bases map to TRBD1. The sample taken for sequencing was blood. CDR3 sequence reads: CASSYTAWTGANSPLHF. The CDR3 bases are TGTGCCAGCAGTTACACGGCTTGGACAGGGGCTAATTCACCCCTCCACTTT.